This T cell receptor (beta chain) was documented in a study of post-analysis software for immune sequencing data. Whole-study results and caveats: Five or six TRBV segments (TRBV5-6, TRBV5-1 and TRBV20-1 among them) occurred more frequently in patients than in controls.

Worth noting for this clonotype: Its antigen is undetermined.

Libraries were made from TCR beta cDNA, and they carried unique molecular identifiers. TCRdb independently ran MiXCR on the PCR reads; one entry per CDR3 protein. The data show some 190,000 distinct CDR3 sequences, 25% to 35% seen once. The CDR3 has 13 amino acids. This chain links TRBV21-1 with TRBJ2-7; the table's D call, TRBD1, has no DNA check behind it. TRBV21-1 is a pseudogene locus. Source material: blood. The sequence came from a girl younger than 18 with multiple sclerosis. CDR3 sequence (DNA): TGTGCCAGCAGCCCGGACACGTTTTACGAGCAGTACTTC. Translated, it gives CASSPDTFYEQYF.